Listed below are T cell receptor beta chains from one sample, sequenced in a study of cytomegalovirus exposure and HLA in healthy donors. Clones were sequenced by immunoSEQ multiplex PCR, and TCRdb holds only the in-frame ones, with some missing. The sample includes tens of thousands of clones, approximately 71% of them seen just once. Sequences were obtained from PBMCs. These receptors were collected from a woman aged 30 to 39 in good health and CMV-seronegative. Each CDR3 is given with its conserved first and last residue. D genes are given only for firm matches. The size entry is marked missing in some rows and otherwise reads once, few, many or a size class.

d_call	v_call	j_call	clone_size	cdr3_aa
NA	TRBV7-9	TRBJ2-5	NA	CASSLSTGEGETQYF
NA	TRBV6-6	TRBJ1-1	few	CASSLANEAFF
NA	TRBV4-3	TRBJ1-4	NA	CASSRIGLERGWSEKLFF
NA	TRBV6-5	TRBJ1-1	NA	CASTADTEAFF
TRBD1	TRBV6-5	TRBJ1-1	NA	CASSLYRGTEAFF
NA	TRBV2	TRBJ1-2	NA	CASRLLLQGIGYTF
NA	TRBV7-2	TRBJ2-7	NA	CASRGAGGSYEQYF
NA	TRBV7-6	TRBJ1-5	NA	CASSPGGGRPLEPQHF
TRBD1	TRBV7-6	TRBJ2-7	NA	CASSLRTGGRAYEQYF
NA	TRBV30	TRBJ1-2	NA	CAWSVTRGDGYTF
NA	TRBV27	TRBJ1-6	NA	CASSLSRHSYNSPLHF
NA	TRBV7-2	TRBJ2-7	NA	CASSSFSYEQYF
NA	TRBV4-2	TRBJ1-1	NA	CASSQRIRTSNTEAFF
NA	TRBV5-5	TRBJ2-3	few	CASSSYYSTGTDTQYF
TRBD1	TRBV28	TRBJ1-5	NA	CASSSQATGTLNSNQPQHF
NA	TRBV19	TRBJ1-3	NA	CASRQEYSGNTIYF
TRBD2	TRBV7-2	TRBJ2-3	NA	CASSPWTSGTDTQYF
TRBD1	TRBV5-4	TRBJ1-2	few	CASSRDRGQANYGYTF
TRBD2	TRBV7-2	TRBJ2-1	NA	CASSLSSGATYNEQFF
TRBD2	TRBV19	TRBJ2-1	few	CASSTLLAGGGNEQFF
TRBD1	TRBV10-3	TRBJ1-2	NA	CAITRDREVYGYTF
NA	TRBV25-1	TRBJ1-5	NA	CASSDWGDNQPQHF
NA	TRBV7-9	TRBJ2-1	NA	CASSLRTEYNEQFF
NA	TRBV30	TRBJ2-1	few	CAWWGGTRNEQFF
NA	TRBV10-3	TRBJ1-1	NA	CAISVLQRQLIF
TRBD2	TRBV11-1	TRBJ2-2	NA	CASSLLLRGSGDTGELFF
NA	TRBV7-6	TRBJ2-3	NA	CASSLDRDTDTQYF
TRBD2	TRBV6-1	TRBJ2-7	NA	CASTPSGALYEQYF